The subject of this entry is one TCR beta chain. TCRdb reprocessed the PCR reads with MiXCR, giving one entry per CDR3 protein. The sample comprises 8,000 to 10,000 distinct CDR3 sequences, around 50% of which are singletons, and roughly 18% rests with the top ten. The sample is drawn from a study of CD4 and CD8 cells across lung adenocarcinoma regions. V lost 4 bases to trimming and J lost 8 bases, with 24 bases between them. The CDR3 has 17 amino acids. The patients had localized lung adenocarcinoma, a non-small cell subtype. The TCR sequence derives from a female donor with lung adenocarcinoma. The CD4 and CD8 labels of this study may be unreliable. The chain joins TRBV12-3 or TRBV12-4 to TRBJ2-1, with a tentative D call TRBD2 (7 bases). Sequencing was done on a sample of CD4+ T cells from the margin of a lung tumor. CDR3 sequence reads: CASSSGRGPRATDEQFF. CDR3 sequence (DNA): TGTGCCAGCAGTTCCGGGCGGGGGCCGCGGGCTACGGATGAGCAGTTCTTC.